One sample yielded the 11 T cell receptor beta chains listed below, sequenced in a study of blood T cell repertoires in COVID-19. TCRdb's table, derived via immunoSEQ multiplex PCR, lists solely in-frame clones and lacks some. The table has about 270,000 clones, about 89% seen once; the top ten hold about 8.7%. The sequenced material came from peripheral blood. These receptors all stem from a man aged 35-49 years with active or convalescent COVID-19.

This clone came up once. This rearrangement joins TRBV7-9 to TRBJ1-6; no firm D call. V gave up 5 bases and J gave up 0 bases, with 8 bases separating them. Germline CDR1 is SEHNR and CDR2 is FQNEAQ (reference sequence). CDR3 size: 15 residues. The CDR3 DNA follows: TGTGCCAGCAGCCTCGGGAACTCCTATAATTCACCCCTCCACTTT. Its protein is CASSLGNSYNSPLHF. The full variable domain, with the rest looked up from reference TRBV7-9 and TRBJ1-6, is DTGVSQNPRHKITKRGQNVTFRCDPISEHNRLYWYRQTLGQGPEFLTYFQNEAQLEKSRLLSDRFSAERPKGSFSTLEIQRTEQGDSAMYLCASSLGNSYNSPLHFGNGTRLTVT.

This chain connects TRBV28 to TRBJ2-2, with D perhaps matching TRBD2 (6 bases). CDR1 MDHEN and CDR2 SYDVKM come from the germline V gene. CDR3 size: 15 residues. With 8 bases removed from V and 6 bases from J, the gap between germline ends came to 19 bases. CDR3 coding DNA: TGTGCCAGCCATGCCCGACTAGTTAGGGCCGGGGAGCTGTTTTTT. Protein sequence: CASHARLVRAGELFF.

The chain combines TRBV28 with TRBJ1-5, with 8 bases aligning to TRBD1. V trimming: 6 bases; J trimming: 6 bases; junction bases outside the gene matches: 7. There are 14 residues in the CDR3. From germline, CDR1 is MDHEN and CDR2 SYDVKM. CDR3 region: CASSSGQGIQPQHF. DNA for the CDR3: TGTGCCAGCAGCTCCGGACAGGGAATTCAGCCCCAGCATTTT.

This chain links TRBV5-6 with TRBJ2-3; D possibly corresponds to TRBD1 (5 bases). Trimming removed 2 bases at V and 2 bases at J, with 15 bases between. The CDR3 spans 16 residues. Germline-derived CDR1 and CDR2 are SGHDT and YYEEEE. The CDR3 spells CASSFRTRGLTDTQYF. The CDR3 coding sequence is TGTGCCAGCAGCTTCCGGACAAGGGGCCTCACAGATACGCAGTATTTT.

The chain has TRBV27 and TRBJ1-1, with unresolved D. CDR3 length equals 13 residues. V lost 5 bases to trimming and J lost 5 bases, with 12 bases between them. Germline assignment: CDR1 MNHEY and CDR2 SMNVEV (reference sequence). As DNA, the CDR3 is TGTGCCAGCAGTCTCGTCGCGGGGACTGAAGCTTTCTTT. Translated: CASSLVAGTEAFF.

The chain recombines TRBV28 with TRBJ2-2; 8 bases match TRBD2. The CDR3 spans 16 residues. After removal of 2 bases from V and 1 base from J, the junction contained 3 bases not matched to a gene. In germline, CDR1 is MDHEN, CDR2 SYDVKM. CDR3 in DNA: TGTGCCAGCAGTTTACCCACTAGCGGGAACACCGGGGAGCTGTTTTTT. Translated: CASSLPTSGNTGELFF.

The V and J genes are TRBV6-1 and TRBJ2-6; D gene uncertain. Germline V CDR1 and CDR2: MNHNS, SASEGT. The CDR3 sequence is 17 residues long. V was clipped by 1 base and J by 0 bases, with 10 bases between them. The CDR3 loop is CASSEGHLYSGANVLTF. For the CDR3, the DNA is TGTGCCAGCAGTGAAGGGCATTTATACTCTGGGGCCAACGTCCTGACTTTC.

V is TRBV7-7 and J is TRBJ1-1, with 9 bases matching TRBD1. CDR1 and CDR2 from the germline V gene are SSHAT and FNYEAQ (reference sequence). The CDR3 sequence is 17 residues long. V trimming: 5 bases; J trimming: 0 bases; junction bases outside the gene matches: 10. The CDR3 nucleotides read TGTGCCAGCAGCCCGGGGGGGACAGGGTTTATGAACACTGAAGCTTTCTTT. Its protein is CASSPGGTGFMNTEAFF.

The chain uses TRBV21-1 and TRBJ1-1; TRBD1, the D gene given by the table, was not confirmed from the DNA. TRBV21-1 is marked as a pseudogene. CDR3 length equals 20 residues. The CDR3 bases are TGTGCCAGCAGCAAGAAAACGGCAGGGGGCCTTTCTGGTATGAACACTGAAGCTTTCTTT. Protein sequence: CASSKKTAGGLSGMNTEAFF.

The CDR3 nucleotides are TGCGCCAGCAGAGAGGGCGGATTCTATGAGCAGTTCTTC. This sequence encodes CASREGGFYEQFF. The V and J genes are TRBV5-1 and TRBJ2-1; possibly TRBD2 for D (5 bases). The CDR3 extends over 13 amino acids. In germline, CDR1 is SGHRS, CDR2 YFSETQ. Trimming took 5 bases from V and 8 from J, leaving 14 bases between them.

The V gene is TRBV7-3, the J gene TRBJ1-2; TRBD1 matches at 7 bases. The CDR3 has 13 residues. J was trimmed by 3 bases and V by 5 bases; bases with no gene match: 3. Germline CDR1 is SGHTA and CDR2 is FQGTGA. CDR3 nucleotides: TGTGCCAGCAGCCCCGACAGGGACTATGGCTACACCTTC. Its translation: CASSPDRDYGYTF.